One and the same sample provided the 6 T cell receptor beta chains below, sequenced in a study of molecular identifiers for immune sequencing clone quantification. TCRdb reprocessed the PCR reads with MiXCR, giving one entry per CDR3 protein. Of more than 450,000 distinct CDR3 sequences listed, roughly a fifth are singletons. Sequenced sample: naive CD8+ T cells from blood, with Jurkat cell RNA spiked in. Subset here: FACS-sorted CD8+CD4-CCR7+CD45RA+ naive T cells. These receptors were taken from a human donor in good health. Some libraries in this study had Jurkat cell RNA spiked in.

The chain couples TRBV27 to TRBJ2-7; D gene unclear. The CDR3 runs to 13 residues. Per germline, CDR1 MNHEY and CDR2 SMNVEV (reference sequence). The V end was cut by 0 bases, the J end by 4 bases, with 7 bases between. CDR3 DNA sequence: TGTGCCAGCAGTTTATCGAGTGAATACGAGCAGTACTTC. This encodes CASSLSSEYEQYF.

This clonotype came up many times. The chain combines TRBV6-6 with TRBJ2-5; D is unresolved. Deletions cut 6 bases from V and 4 bases from J, with 18 bases between. The CDR3 is 15 residues long. Per the germline V gene, CDR1 is MNHNY and CDR2 is SVGAGI (reference sequence). Here the CDR3 DNA reads TGTGCCAGCAGATCGACAATACTCGCACGAGAGACCCAGTACTTC. Translation gives CASRSTILARETQYF.

In the case of this clonotype: With only one base between it and a far larger clone, this is likely a read error. The V gene is TRBV12-3 or TRBV12-4, the J gene TRBJ1-1; a possible D gene is TRBD1 (5 bases). The CDR3 loop spans 12 amino acids. The CDR3 sequence: CASSFLGTGAFF. The CDR3 nucleotides are TGTGCCAGCAGTTTCTTGGGGACTGGAGCTTTCTTT.

Of note for this clonotype: Because it lacks the conserved phenylalanine or tryptophan at the end, this CDR3 is likely a read error. This chain uses TRBV5-4 with TRBJ1-4, with D maybe TRBD1 (5 bases). The CDR3 is made up of 16 amino acids. Per germline, CDR1 SGHNT and CDR2 YYREEE (reference sequence). The CDR3 is CASSIHGQPTNEKLFL. The DNA of the CDR3 is TGTGCCAGCAGCATCCATGGACAACCAACAAATGAAAAACTGTTTTTA.

Comment on this clonotype: This may be a read error: a much more frequent sequence differs by one nucleotide. This sequence joins TRBV12-3 or TRBV12-4 and TRBJ2-7, with D possibly called TRBD1 or TRBD2 (5 bases each). Trimming shortened V by 5 bases and J by 3 bases, and 17 bases separated the two germline ends. CDR3 size: 15 residues. CDR3 bases: TGTGCCAGCAGTCCAGGTGAGGGGAAACGCTACGAGCAGTACTTC. Protein product: CASSPGEGKRYEQYF.

This clonotype was detected ten times or more. CDR3 in amino acids: CASSYSGSRGVTNEKLFF. The DNA of the CDR3 is TGTGCCAGCAGTTACTCGGGCAGCCGCGGGGTAACTAATGAAAAACTGTTTTTT. The gene calls are TRBV6-5 and TRBJ1-4, with D unresolved. This CDR3 comprises 18 residues. With 0 bases removed from V and 1 base from J, the gap between germline ends came to 15 bases. Per the germline V gene, CDR1 is MNHEY and CDR2 is SVGAGI.